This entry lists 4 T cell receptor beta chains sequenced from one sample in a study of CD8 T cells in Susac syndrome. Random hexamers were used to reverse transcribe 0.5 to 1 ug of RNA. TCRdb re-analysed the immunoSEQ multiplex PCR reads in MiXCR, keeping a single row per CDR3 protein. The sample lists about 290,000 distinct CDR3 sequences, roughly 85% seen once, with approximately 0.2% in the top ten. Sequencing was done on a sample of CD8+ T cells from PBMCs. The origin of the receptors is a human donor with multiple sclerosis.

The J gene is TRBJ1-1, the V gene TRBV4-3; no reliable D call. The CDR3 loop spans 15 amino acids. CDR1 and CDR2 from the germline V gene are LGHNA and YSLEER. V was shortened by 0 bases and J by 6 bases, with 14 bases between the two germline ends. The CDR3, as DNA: TGCGCCAGCAGCCAAGATTGGGGAATTGTTCCTGAAGCTTTCTTT. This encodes CASSQDWGIVPEAFF.

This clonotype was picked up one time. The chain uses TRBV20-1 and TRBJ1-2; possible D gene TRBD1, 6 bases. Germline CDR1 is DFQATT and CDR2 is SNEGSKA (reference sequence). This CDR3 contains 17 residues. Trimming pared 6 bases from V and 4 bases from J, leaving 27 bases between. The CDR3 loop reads CSAMLWTEGGPFYGYTF. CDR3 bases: TGCAGTGCCATGCTCTGGACAGAAGGCGGCCCCTTCTATGGCTACACCTTC.

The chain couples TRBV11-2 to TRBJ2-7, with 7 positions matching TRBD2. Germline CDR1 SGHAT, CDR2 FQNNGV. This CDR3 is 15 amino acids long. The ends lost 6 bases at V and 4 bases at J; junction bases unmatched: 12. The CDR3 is CASSQNRDYLYEQYF. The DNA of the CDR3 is TGTGCCAGCAGTCAGAACCGGGACTACCTATACGAGCAGTACTTC.

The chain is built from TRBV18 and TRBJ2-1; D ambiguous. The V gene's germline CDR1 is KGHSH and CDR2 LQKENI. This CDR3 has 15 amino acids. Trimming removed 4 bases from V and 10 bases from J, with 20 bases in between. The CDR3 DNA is TGTGCCAGCTCACACTATTACCCGCCCAAAGGGGAGCAGTTCTTC. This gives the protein CASSHYYPPKGEQFF.